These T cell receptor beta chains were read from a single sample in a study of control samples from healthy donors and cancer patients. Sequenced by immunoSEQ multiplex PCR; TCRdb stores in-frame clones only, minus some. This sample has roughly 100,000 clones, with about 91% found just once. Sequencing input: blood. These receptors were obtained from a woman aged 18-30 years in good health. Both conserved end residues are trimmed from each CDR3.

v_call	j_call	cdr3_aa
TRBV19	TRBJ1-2	ASSSSGPRGGYT
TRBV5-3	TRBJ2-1	ARSLVGQAQF
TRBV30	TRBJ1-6	AWSVGDRGSPLH
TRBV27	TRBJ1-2	ASSSGFGYT
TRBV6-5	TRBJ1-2	ASSYSATYGYT
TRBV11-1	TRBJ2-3	ASSLAGAEDTQY
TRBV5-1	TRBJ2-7	ASSLEVSSYEQY
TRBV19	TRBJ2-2	ASTQRGEAGELF
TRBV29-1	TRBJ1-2	SVEQGGYNYGYT
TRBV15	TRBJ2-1	ATSNLVTSGIGYEQF
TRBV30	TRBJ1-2	ASTQGAVGYT
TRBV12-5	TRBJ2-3	ASRTSASDTQY
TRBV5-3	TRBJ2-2	ARSLIAGENGELF
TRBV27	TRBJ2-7	ASSSYYEQY
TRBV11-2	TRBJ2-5	ASSFGRGVQETQY
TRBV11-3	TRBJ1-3	ASSRIQEDSGNTIY
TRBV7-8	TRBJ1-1	ASTGDPLNTEAF
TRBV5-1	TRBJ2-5	ASSSRDRVQETQY
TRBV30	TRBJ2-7	AWSGGPGDEQY
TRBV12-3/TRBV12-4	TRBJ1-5	ASSLGVGQPQH
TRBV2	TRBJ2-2	ASSSRDTGELF
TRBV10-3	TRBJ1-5	AISDEGRDQPQH
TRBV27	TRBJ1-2	ASSPPGASNYGYT
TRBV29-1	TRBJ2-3	SVGTADTQY
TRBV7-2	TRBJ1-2	ASSNRDSYGYT
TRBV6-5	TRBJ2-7	ASSYRTGGSYEQY
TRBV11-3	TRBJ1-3	ASSLTGSGNTIY
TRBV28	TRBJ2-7	ASSPSVGGLLEQY
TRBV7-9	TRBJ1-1	ASSGMMRDTEAF
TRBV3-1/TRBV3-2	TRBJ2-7	ASSQAPTTSGTTYEQY
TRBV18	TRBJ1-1	ASSPRQNTEAF
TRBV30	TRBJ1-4	AWSVDRGTNEKLF
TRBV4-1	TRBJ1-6	ASSQVGGTHYNSPLH
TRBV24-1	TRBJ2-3	ATSDLKSRENEDTQY
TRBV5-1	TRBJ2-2	ASSLGSRTGELF
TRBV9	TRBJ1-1	ASSVDSNTEAF
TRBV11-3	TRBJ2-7	ASSPTSYEQY
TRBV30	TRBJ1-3	AWSRGGSGNTIY
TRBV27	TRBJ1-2	ASRPQGAGGYT